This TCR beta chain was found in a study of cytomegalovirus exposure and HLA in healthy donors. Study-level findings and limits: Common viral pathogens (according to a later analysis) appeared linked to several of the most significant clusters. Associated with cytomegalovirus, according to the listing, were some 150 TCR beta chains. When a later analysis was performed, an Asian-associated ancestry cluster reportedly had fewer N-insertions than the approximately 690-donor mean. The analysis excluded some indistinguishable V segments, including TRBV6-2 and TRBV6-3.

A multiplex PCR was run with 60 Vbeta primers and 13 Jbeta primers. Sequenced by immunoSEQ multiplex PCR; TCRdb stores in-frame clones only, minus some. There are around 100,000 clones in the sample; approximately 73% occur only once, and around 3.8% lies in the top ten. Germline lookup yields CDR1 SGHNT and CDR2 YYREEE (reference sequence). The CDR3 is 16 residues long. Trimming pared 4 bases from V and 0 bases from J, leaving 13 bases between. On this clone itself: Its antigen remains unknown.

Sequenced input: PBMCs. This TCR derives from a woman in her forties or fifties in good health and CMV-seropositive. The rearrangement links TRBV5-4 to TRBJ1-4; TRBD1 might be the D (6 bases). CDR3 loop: CASSKRGISTNEKLFF. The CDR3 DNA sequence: TGTGCCAGCAGCAAAAGGGGGATTTCAACTAATGAAAAACTGTTTTTT.